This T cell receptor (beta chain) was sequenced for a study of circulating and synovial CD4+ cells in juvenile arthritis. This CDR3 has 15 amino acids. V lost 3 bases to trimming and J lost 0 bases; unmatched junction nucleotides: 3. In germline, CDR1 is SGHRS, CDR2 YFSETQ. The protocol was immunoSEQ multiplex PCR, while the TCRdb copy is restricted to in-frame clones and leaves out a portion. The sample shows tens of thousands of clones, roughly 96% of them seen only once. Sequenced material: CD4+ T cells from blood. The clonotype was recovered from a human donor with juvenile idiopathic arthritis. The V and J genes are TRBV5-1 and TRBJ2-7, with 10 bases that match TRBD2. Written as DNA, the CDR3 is TGCGCCAGCAGCTGGCTAGCGGGGGCCTCCTACGAGCAGTACTTC. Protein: CASSWLAGASYEQYF.